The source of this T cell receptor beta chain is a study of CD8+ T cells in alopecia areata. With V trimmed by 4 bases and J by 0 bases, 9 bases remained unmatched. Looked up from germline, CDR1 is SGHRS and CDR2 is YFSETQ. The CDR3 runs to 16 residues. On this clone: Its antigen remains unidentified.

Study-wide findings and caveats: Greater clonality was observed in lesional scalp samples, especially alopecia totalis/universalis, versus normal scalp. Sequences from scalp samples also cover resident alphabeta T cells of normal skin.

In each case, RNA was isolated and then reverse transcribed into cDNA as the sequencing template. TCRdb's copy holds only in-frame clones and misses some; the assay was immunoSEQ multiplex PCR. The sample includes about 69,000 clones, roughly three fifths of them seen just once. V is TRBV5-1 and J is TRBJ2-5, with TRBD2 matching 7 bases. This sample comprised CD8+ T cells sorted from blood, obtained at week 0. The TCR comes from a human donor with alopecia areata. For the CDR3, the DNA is TGCGCCAGCAGCCATTTTCTAGCGGCAGACCAAGAGACCCAGTACTTC. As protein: CASSHFLAADQETQYF.